This TCR beta chain is drawn from a study of T cell repertoires in ileal Crohn's disease. Study-level information: Over 30% were active smokers at surgery; median disease duration was roughly 8 years. Operated complications were stricturing disease (about 60%) and penetrating disease (about 39%). About half of patients got postoperative therapy: about ten thiopurines, some 19 anti-TNF. At postoperative colonoscopy, neoterminal ileum biopsies were taken as M6.

The table came from immunoSEQ multiplex PCR; TCRdb's copy has only in-frame clones and leaves some out. Of some 20,000 clones in the sample, 72% were seen once. Time point: neoterminal ileum biopsy at postoperative endoscopy, about 6 months after surgery. The CDR3 totals 16 residues. Looked up from germline, CDR1 is SEHNR and CDR2 is FQNEAQ (reference sequence). V dropped 5 bases and J dropped 0 bases, with 11 bases sitting between them. Input material: ileal tissue. The receptor was isolated from an adult with Crohn's disease. The chain has TRBV7-9 and TRBJ2-6, with D perhaps matching TRBD1 (6 bases). CDR3 region: CASSPGVSSGANVLTF. CDR3 DNA: TGTGCCAGCAGCCCAGGGGTTTCCTCTGGGGCCAACGTCCTGACTTTC.